The rows below give T cell receptor beta chains drawn from one sample of a study of blood T cell repertoires in COVID-19. Some clones are missing from TCRdb's copy, which holds only in-frame ones; the method was immunoSEQ multiplex PCR. The sample shows 200,000 to 250,000 clones, approximately 80% of them seen only once. The sequencing input was peripheral blood. All receptors come from an elderly woman with COVID-19, enrolled during active disease. Both conserved end residues are part of each CDR3. A D gene is named only where the DNA matches it firmly. Clone size is shown for a subset of rows, as once, few, many or a class of expanded clone.

clone_size: -
d_call: TRBD1
j_call: TRBJ1-2
v_call: TRBV19
cdr3_nt: TGTGCCAGTAGTGTCCCGGGACAGGGCAATGGCTACACCTTC
cdr3_aa: CASSVPGQGNGYTF

clone_size: -
d_call: -
j_call: TRBJ1-2
v_call: TRBV6-5
cdr3_nt: TGTGCCAGCAGGGTAAGGGGGACAAACAACTATGGCTACACCTTC
cdr3_aa: CASRVRGTNNYGYTF

clone_size: -
d_call: -
j_call: TRBJ1-2
v_call: TRBV2
cdr3_nt: TGTGCCAGCAGGGATGGGGCCCAGGGTGGCTACACCTTC
cdr3_aa: CASRDGAQGGYTF

clone_size: -
d_call: TRBD2
j_call: TRBJ2-2
v_call: TRBV28
cdr3_nt: TGTGCCAGCAGTACAGGGACTAGCGGGGGGACTGGGGAGCTGTTTTTT
cdr3_aa: CASSTGTSGGTGELFF

clone_size: -
d_call: -
j_call: TRBJ1-1
v_call: TRBV9
cdr3_nt: TGTGCCAGCAGCCCCCAGGGCGGAGATGCTTTCTTT
cdr3_aa: CASSPQGGDAFF

clone_size: -
d_call: -
j_call: TRBJ1-3
v_call: TRBV18
cdr3_nt: TGTGCCAGCTCACCGGCGGGCCCAAGTCCCGGAAACACCATATATTTT
cdr3_aa: CASSPAGPSPGNTIYF

clone_size: -
d_call: -
j_call: TRBJ1-1
v_call: TRBV3-1/TRBV3-2
cdr3_nt: TGTGCCAGCAGCCCAAGGGGGTCGGCTGAAGCTTTCTTT
cdr3_aa: CASSPRGSAEAFF

clone_size: -
d_call: -
j_call: TRBJ1-4
v_call: TRBV12-3/TRBV12-4
cdr3_nt: TGTGCCAGCAGTTTAGTCAGGGAAAAACTGTTTTTT
cdr3_aa: CASSLVREKLFF

clone_size: many
d_call: -
j_call: TRBJ1-2
v_call: TRBV18
cdr3_nt: TGTGCCAGCTCACCGAATTCGCTCAGGAAGAACTATGGCTACACCTTC
cdr3_aa: CASSPNSLRKNYGYTF

clone_size: -
d_call: TRBD1
j_call: TRBJ1-3
v_call: TRBV6-5
cdr3_nt: TGTGCCAGCATCCGGGACAGCTCTGGAAACACCATATATTTT
cdr3_aa: CASIRDSSGNTIYF

clone_size: -
d_call: TRBD2
j_call: TRBJ2-7
v_call: TRBV19
cdr3_nt: TGTGCCAGTAGGACTACTAGCGGGAGCTCCTACGAGCAGTACTTC
cdr3_aa: CASRTTSGSSYEQYF

clone_size: -
d_call: -
j_call: TRBJ2-5
v_call: TRBV11-2
cdr3_nt: TGTGCCAGCAGCTTAGACTGGGCCATCTTGGGGACCCAGTACTTC
cdr3_aa: CASSLDWAILGTQYF

clone_size: -
d_call: TRBD1
j_call: TRBJ1-5
v_call: TRBV10-3
cdr3_nt: TGTGCCATCAGTTTCGGACAGGGGGCTGCTCAGCCCCAGCATTTT
cdr3_aa: CAISFGQGAAQPQHF

clone_size: -
d_call: TRBD1
j_call: TRBJ2-3
v_call: TRBV10-2
cdr3_nt: TGCGCCAGCGCTGCCCCAGGGGGCGCAGATACGCAGTATTTT
cdr3_aa: CASAAPGGADTQYF

clone_size: -
d_call: -
j_call: TRBJ1-4
v_call: TRBV28
cdr3_nt: TGTGCCAGCAGACGCCGGAGGGACTCGTTTGAAAAACTGTTTTTT
cdr3_aa: CASRRRRDSFEKLFF

clone_size: -
d_call: TRBD2
j_call: TRBJ2-3
v_call: TRBV4-1
cdr3_nt: TGCGCCAGCAGACGAAGACTAGCGGGAGACACAGATACGCAGTATTTT
cdr3_aa: CASRRRLAGDTDTQYF

clone_size: -
d_call: -
j_call: TRBJ1-3
v_call: TRBV5-1
cdr3_nt: TGCGCCAGCAGCTTGACGGGTAACGGAAACACCATATATTTT
cdr3_aa: CASSLTGNGNTIYF

clone_size: -
d_call: TRBD2
j_call: TRBJ2-5
v_call: TRBV5-1
cdr3_nt: TGCGCCAGCAGCCCGGGGAGGGTAGCGGTCAAAGAGACCCAGTACTTC
cdr3_aa: CASSPGRVAVKETQYF

clone_size: few
d_call: TRBD2
j_call: TRBJ2-5
v_call: TRBV9
cdr3_nt: TGTGCCAGCAGCGTAGATAGCGGGAGAGGAGAGACCCAGTACTTC
cdr3_aa: CASSVDSGRGETQYF

clone_size: -
d_call: -
j_call: TRBJ2-7
v_call: TRBV7-2
cdr3_nt: TGTGCCAGCAGCTTAACTAAGGGAGTATACGAGCAGTACTTC
cdr3_aa: CASSLTKGVYEQYF

clone_size: -
d_call: -
j_call: TRBJ1-1
v_call: TRBV27
cdr3_nt: TGTGCCACACCCACCGGGACACGAAACACTGAAGCTTTCTTT
cdr3_aa: CATPTGTRNTEAFF

clone_size: once
d_call: TRBD2
j_call: TRBJ2-1
v_call: TRBV5-4
cdr3_nt: TGTGCCAGCTCCGGACTAGCGGGAGCTAGGAATGAGCAGTTCTTC
cdr3_aa: CASSGLAGARNEQFF

clone_size: -
d_call: -
j_call: TRBJ1-2
v_call: TRBV20-1
cdr3_nt: TGCAGTGCTCTTACAATCTATGGCTACACCTTC
cdr3_aa: CSALTIYGYTF

clone_size: -
d_call: TRBD1
j_call: TRBJ2-7
v_call: TRBV5-1
cdr3_nt: TGCGCCAGCAGAAAGACAGGGCTTATAGGGGAGCAGTACTTC
cdr3_aa: CASRKTGLIGEQYF

clone_size: -
d_call: TRBD1
j_call: TRBJ1-3
v_call: TRBV28
cdr3_nt: TGTGCCGAACTGGATCAGGACAGGGGGCGGAAGGTTCCTGGAAACACCATATATTTT
cdr3_aa: CAELDQDRGRKVPGNTIYF

clone_size: -
d_call: TRBD1
j_call: TRBJ2-7
v_call: TRBV7-2
cdr3_nt: TGTGCCAGCAGCTTTACTCAGGGGGCGCCGGCCTACGAGCAGTACTTC
cdr3_aa: CASSFTQGAPAYEQYF

clone_size: -
d_call: TRBD1
j_call: TRBJ1-5
v_call: TRBV18
cdr3_nt: TGTGCCAGCTCAGACAGGGGAGGTGGGCCCCAGCATTTT
cdr3_aa: CASSDRGGGPQHF

clone_size: once
d_call: -
j_call: TRBJ1-2
v_call: TRBV30
cdr3_nt: TGTGCCTGGAAGGGCGGGCGGGGGTTTGGCTACACCTTC
cdr3_aa: CAWKGGRGFGYTF

clone_size: -
d_call: -
j_call: TRBJ1-1
v_call: TRBV14
cdr3_nt: TGTGCCAGCAGCCAAGAGTCCTTCACTGAAGCTTTCTTT
cdr3_aa: CASSQESFTEAFF

clone_size: -
d_call: -
j_call: TRBJ1-4
v_call: TRBV9
cdr3_nt: TGTGCCAGCAGCGTTGGGCTGCTTAATGAAAAACTGTTTTTT
cdr3_aa: CASSVGLLNEKLFF

clone_size: few
d_call: -
j_call: TRBJ2-7
v_call: TRBV6-1
cdr3_nt: TGTGCCAGCAGTTCGACCAGGGGTGGCGAGCAGTACTTC
cdr3_aa: CASSSTRGGEQYF

clone_size: -
d_call: -
j_call: TRBJ1-6
v_call: TRBV3-1/TRBV3-2
cdr3_nt: TGTGCCAGCAGCCAAGTGTTACAGTCAAACTCACCCCTCCACTTT
cdr3_aa: CASSQVLQSNSPLHF

clone_size: once
d_call: TRBD1
j_call: TRBJ1-1
v_call: TRBV5-1
cdr3_nt: TGCGCCAGCAGCCACGGACAGGGGGAAACGGACACTGAAGCTTTCTTT
cdr3_aa: CASSHGQGETDTEAFF

clone_size: -
d_call: TRBD1
j_call: TRBJ1-6
v_call: TRBV19
cdr3_nt: TGTGCCAGCCGGGACAGATATAATTCACCCCTCCACTTT
cdr3_aa: CASRDRYNSPLHF

clone_size: -
d_call: TRBD2
j_call: TRBJ2-5
v_call: TRBV6-5
cdr3_nt: TGTGCCAGCATCCCACTAGCGGGGGGCCCGGGGACCCAGTACTTC
cdr3_aa: CASIPLAGGPGTQYF